The following is a T cell receptor beta chain sequence with its context. This sample was included in a study of control samples from healthy donors and cancer patients. The germline V gene encodes CDR1 SGHTA and CDR2 FQGNSA. V lost 5 bases and J 5 bases, leaving 14 bases between the germline ends. The CDR3 consists of 14 residues. Measured with immunoSEQ multiplex PCR; TCRdb has only the in-frame clones, and not every one. Here the sample spans about 77,000 clones, around 94% being singletons. The rearrangement uses TRBV7-2 and TRBJ2-3; tentative D call: TRBD2 (5 bases). The sequence was collected from a woman aged 60 to 75 in good health. The sequencing sample was made of blood. The chain's CDR3 is CASSLRGRGDTQYF. In DNA, the CDR3 is TGTGCCAGCAGCCTACGAGGGCGAGGAGATACGCAGTATTTT.